The 2 T cell receptor beta chains below all came from one sample that was sequenced in a study of T-cell memory formation after mild COVID-19. TCRdb reprocessed the 5' RACE reads with MiXCR, giving one entry per CDR3 protein. The sample carries roughly 400,000 distinct CDR3 sequences, over 15% recorded once. What was sequenced was PBMCs or a T cell subset sorted from them (not recorded which). The receptor source for this set is a man between 18 and 29 years old who had mild COVID-19 (a few samples of this study predate the infection). Cell type and time point are not known.

This clonotype has just a few counts. The DNA for the CDR3 is TGCGCCAGCAGCCCGTCCCCTAGCGGGGCGAACACCGGGGAGCTGTTTTTT. Translation gives CASSPSPSGANTGELFF. The V call is TRBV4-1, the J call TRBJ2-2; 9 positions agree with TRBD2. Germline V gene lookup returns CDR1 MGHRA and CDR2 YSYEKL. V lost 4 bases, J lost 0 bases, and 6 bases stayed unmatched. The CDR3 runs 17 residues.

This clonotype has more than one count but fewer than ten. V and J are TRBV12-3 or TRBV12-4 and TRBJ2-7, with TRBD2 identical over 8 bases. The CDR3 covers 14 residues. The junction had 7 bases not matched to a gene; V was cut back by 6 bases and J by 3 bases. CDR3 in amino acids: CASRKRESSYEQYV. As DNA, the CDR3 is TGTGCCAGCAGGAAGCGGGAGTCGAGCTACGAGCAGTACGTC.